This T cell receptor (beta chain) stems from a study of beta chain features in type 1 diabetes. Background on the study: Sorted cells from all samples, numbering 107,917,701, were examined. Study-level points and caveats: In every one of the four CD4+ subsets, TCRB CDR3s were moderately but significantly shorter in Type 1 diabetes patients. Since sequencing was performed on cDNA, cells with high TCR expression could be over-represented.

The study reverse transcribed the entire isolated RNA, so it sequenced expressed TCRB transcripts. Average reads for naive, central memory and regulatory T cell samples were roughly 3.4 million. Only in-frame clones appear in the TCRdb table, and some are missing; sequencing was by immunoSEQ multiplex PCR. The repertoire holds 200,000 to 250,000 clones, with 14% as singletons. V lost 6 bases and J 0 bases, leaving 12 bases between the germline ends. Germline CDR1 reads MNHNS; CDR2 reads SASEGT. CDR3 length: 15 residues. This clone was seen a few times. Its antigen is unknown. The genes are TRBV6-1 and TRBJ2-1; perhaps TRBD1 as D (6 bases). This clonotype was sampled from a man younger than 45 with type 1 diabetes. Sequencing used naive CD4+ T cells from blood. CDR3 DNA: TGTGCCAGCAGGTTACAGGGCCCCTCCTACAATGAGCAGTTCTTC. Its protein product is CASRLQGPSYNEQFF.